A selection of T cell receptor beta chains follows, all from one sample in a study of shared clonotypes between healthy human individuals. Some clones are missing from TCRdb's copy, which holds only in-frame ones; the method was immunoSEQ multiplex PCR. The top ten clones hold approximately 24% of a sample with more than 600,000 clones, about 91% of them seen once. The sequenced sample was naive CD8+ T cells sorted from blood. These receptors were taken from a man between 25 and 39 years old in good health. Each CDR3 is given with its conserved first and last residue. The order of the fields is D gene, V gene, clone size, J gene, CDR3 DNA, CDR3 protein. D genes are given only for firm matches. Rows give clone size only sometimes, using once, few, many, or a class for an expanded clone.

.	TRBV28	.	TRBJ2-5	TGTGCCAGCAGTTCGGGTTTATGGGAGACCCAGTACTTC	CASSSGLWETQYF
.	TRBV6-5	.	TRBJ2-1	TGTGCCTCCAAGAAGGGCGAGTTCTCCTACAATGAGCAGTTCTTC	CASKKGEFSYNEQFF
.	TRBV9	.	TRBJ2-7	TGTGCCAGCAGTCCCGGAGGGCCGAGCTACGAGCAGTACTTC	CASSPGGPSYEQYF
TRBD1	TRBV6-5	.	TRBJ2-1	TGTGCCAGCAGTTACTTCGGACAGGGAGATAGGAATGAGCAGTTCTTC	CASSYFGQGDRNEQFF
TRBD1	TRBV27	.	TRBJ2-7	TGTGCCAGCAGTTTGGGACAGGGGAACTACGAGCAGTACTTC	CASSLGQGNYEQYF
.	TRBV15	once	TRBJ1-5	TGTGCCACCAGCAGCGACGCAATCAATCAGCCCCAGCATTTT	CATSSDAINQPQHF
.	TRBV5-4	.	TRBJ2-7	TGTGCCAGCAGCTTGGAGCCGGGAAATTTATACGAGCAGTACTTC	CASSLEPGNLYEQYF
.	TRBV27	.	TRBJ2-7	TGTGCCAGCAGTTTATCGGCAGGGGACTACGAGCAGTACTTC	CASSLSAGDYEQYF
.	TRBV7-9	.	TRBJ2-5	TGTGCCAGCAGCGTAGATCCGGGGGTGGGAGAGACCCAGTACTTC	CASSVDPGVGETQYF
.	TRBV25-1	.	TRBJ2-1	TGTGCCAGCAGTGATAGGGATGGTTTTAATGAGCAGTTCTTC	CASSDRDGFNEQFF
TRBD1	TRBV4-3	.	TRBJ2-3	TGCGCCAGCAGCCAAGCTTTTGTGGACAGGGCTACAGATACGCAGTATTTT	CASSQAFVDRATDTQYF
.	TRBV28	.	TRBJ1-1	TGTGCCAGCAGTCCCACCCTTGCGGGCTTCAGCACTGAAGCTTTCTTT	CASSPTLAGFSTEAFF
.	TRBV5-4	once	TRBJ1-4	TGTGCCAGCACTATCGCGGGGGGAGATGAAAAACTGTTTTTT	CASTIAGGDEKLFF
.	TRBV15	.	TRBJ2-7	TGTGCCACCAGCTTGGGGAGCACCTACGAGCAGTACTTC	CATSLGSTYEQYF
TRBD2	TRBV11-2	.	TRBJ2-4	TGTGCCAGCAGCTTAGGGGGGAAGACTAGCGATTTAGCCAAAAACATTCAGTACTTC	CASSLGGKTSDLAKNIQYF
.	TRBV7-6	.	TRBJ1-2	TGTGCCAGCAGCTTAGATCCCGGGGCGTGGATCAACTATGGCTACACCTTC	CASSLDPGAWINYGYTF
.	TRBV7-9	once	TRBJ1-5	TGTGCCAGCAGCGACACAGGACAGAAAAATCAGCCCCAGCATTTT	CASSDTGQKNQPQHF
.	TRBV2	.	TRBJ1-2	TGTGCCAGCAGTGAAGGGAACGGGCACACCTTC	CASSEGNGHTF
TRBD2	TRBV28	.	TRBJ2-5	TGTGCCAGCCGTTGGACTAGCGGGCCGGAGACCCAGTACTTC	CASRWTSGPETQYF
.	TRBV29-1	.	TRBJ1-2	TGCAGCGTCTACGAGGGACAATACTATGGCTACACCTTC	CSVYEGQYYGYTF
.	TRBV29-1	once	TRBJ2-1	TGCAGCGTTTCAGACAATGAGCAGTTCTTC	CSVSDNEQFF
TRBD1	TRBV7-9	few	TRBJ2-7	TGTGCCAGCAGCCCAACAGGGGACGAGCAGTACTTC	CASSPTGDEQYF
.	TRBV9	.	TRBJ2-1	TGTGCCAGCAGCCGATGGGAGGTTCCGTACAATGAGCAGTTCTTC	CASSRWEVPYNEQFF
.	TRBV5-4	.	TRBJ1-4	TGTGCCAGCAGCTTGGAGGGTAGTGGTGAAAAACTGTTTTTT	CASSLEGSGEKLFF
TRBD2	TRBV28	few	TRBJ2-7	TGTGCCAGCGCACCCGGGGGTGGGGAGGGAGCCTACGAGCAGTACTTC	CASAPGGGEGAYEQYF
TRBD2	TRBV6-6	.	TRBJ2-7	TGTGCCAGCAGTGCACGTCTAGCGGGGCCCTCCTACGAGCAGTACTTC	CASSARLAGPSYEQYF
TRBD2	TRBV28	.	TRBJ2-7	TGTGCCAGCAGTTTAGACGCAGGCGGGAGTCCGTACGAGCAGTACTTC	CASSLDAGGSPYEQYF
TRBD2	TRBV7-9	once	TRBJ2-5	TGTGCCAGCAGCCATTTAGCGGGAGGCCAAGAGACCCAGTACTTC	CASSHLAGGQETQYF
.	TRBV5-1	.	TRBJ2-6	TGCGCCAGCAGCCATGGGGCCCTCTCTGGGGCCAACGTCCTGACTTTC	CASSHGALSGANVLTF
.	TRBV27	.	TRBJ1-5	TGTGCCAGCAGTTTGGGGGTCGATCAGCCCCAGCATTTT	CASSLGVDQPQHF
.	TRBV29-1	.	TRBJ2-5	TGCAGCGTTGAACGGATAGGGAGCGAGACCCAGTACTTC	CSVERIGSETQYF
TRBD1	TRBV2	.	TRBJ2-7	TGTGCCAGCAAAAAACAGGGGGCAGTCTACGAGCAGTACTTC	CASKKQGAVYEQYF
TRBD2	TRBV30	once	TRBJ2-1	TGTGCCTGGAGTCCTATCGGACTAGCGGGGGATGAGCAGTTCTTC	CAWSPIGLAGDEQFF
TRBD2	TRBV27	.	TRBJ2-7	TGTGCCAGCAGCCCCGGGACTAGCGGCTACGAGCAGTACTTC	CASSPGTSGYEQYF
.	TRBV7-9	once	TRBJ2-1	TGTGCCAGCAGCTTTCCTGGGGCGGGAACGTTCTACAATGAGCAGTTCTTC	CASSFPGAGTFYNEQFF
.	TRBV6-1	.	TRBJ1-5	TGTGCCAGCAGTGACTTTCCAAGTAATCAGCCCCAGCATTTT	CASSDFPSNQPQHF
TRBD2	TRBV4-2	.	TRBJ2-7	TGTGCCAGCAGCCCCGGACTAGCGGGCCATGGATACGAGCAGTACTTC	CASSPGLAGHGYEQYF
.	TRBV7-9	.	TRBJ2-3	TGTGCCAGCAGCTTAGCGCGGGGTGGGAGCACAGATACGCAGTATTTT	CASSLARGGSTDTQYF
.	TRBV29-1	.	TRBJ1-2	TGCAGCGTTGAAGATCGCGGGTATGGCTACACCTTC	CSVEDRGYGYTF
TRBD2	TRBV19	.	TRBJ2-3	TGTGCCAGTAGTATAACCCTAGCGGGAATCACAGATACGCAGTATTTT	CASSITLAGITDTQYF
.	TRBV29-1	once	TRBJ2-5	TGCAGCGTTGGGGGACCGCAAGAGACCCAGTACTTC	CSVGGPQETQYF
.	TRBV7-2	.	TRBJ2-2	TGTGCCAGCAGCTTGGCCGGGCAGCACTACACCGGGGAGCTGTTTTTT	CASSLAGQHYTGELFF
.	TRBV11-2	.	TRBJ2-3	TGTGCCAGCAGCCCCTTCCTGAGAGATACGCAGTATTTT	CASSPFLRDTQYF
TRBD2	TRBV27	.	TRBJ2-6	TGTGCCAGCAGTTCGGGACTAGCCCGCTCTGGGGCCAACGTCCTGACTTTC	CASSSGLARSGANVLTF
.	TRBV29-1	.	TRBJ1-2	TGCAGCGCATTCCAGGAAAACTATGGCTACACCTTC	CSAFQENYGYTF
TRBD2	TRBV7-2	.	TRBJ2-7	TGTGCCAGCAGCATCGGGACTACCGCCCCCTCCTACGAGCAGTACTTC	CASSIGTTAPSYEQYF
.	TRBV6-1	.	TRBJ1-1	TGTGCCAGCACTCTCAGGGGAGCGGGGAACACTGAAGCTTTCTTT	CASTLRGAGNTEAFF
.	TRBV7-8	.	TRBJ2-2	TGTGCCAGCAGCTCCCTTGACATCTCCGGGATCACCGGGGAGCTGTTTTTT	CASSSLDISGITGELFF
.	TRBV11-1	once	TRBJ2-7	TGTGCCAGCTCGATGAGCCGGGAGCCGTTCTCCTACGAGCAGTACTTC	CASSMSREPFSYEQYF
.	TRBV29-1	.	TRBJ2-3	TGCAGCGTTAATCCTTCGTCAGCTAGCACAGATACGCAGTATTTT	CSVNPSSASTDTQYF
.	TRBV5-5	.	TRBJ1-1	TGTGCCAGCACCTTAGGGACTGAAGCTTTCTTT	CASTLGTEAFF
.	TRBV6-4	once	TRBJ2-1	TGTGCCAGCAGTGACTGGCGGGACCAGAACAATGAGCAGTTCTTC	CASSDWRDQNNEQFF
.	TRBV21-1	.	TRBJ2-5	TGTGCCAGCAGCAAATTCTGCTGTTACCAAGAGACCCAGTACTTC	CASSKFCCYQETQYF
TRBD1	TRBV28	.	TRBJ2-7	TGTGCCAGCAGTGGCCCCCGAGACAGGGACTCCTACGAGCAGTACTTC	CASSGPRDRDSYEQYF
TRBD2	TRBV19	.	TRBJ2-1	TGTGCCAGTAGTATGTGGGGTGAGGGACCGGGACTAGCTTACAATGAGCAGTTCTTC	CASSMWGEGPGLAYNEQFF
.	TRBV5-8	.	TRBJ2-5	TGTGCCAGCAGCTTGGGTGTCGCCATTCAAGAGACCCAGTACTTC	CASSLGVAIQETQYF
.	TRBV14	.	TRBJ1-1	TGTGCCAGCAGCCAAGACCAGGGGACGGTATGGGGTGCTTTCTTT	CASSQDQGTVWGAFF
TRBD1	TRBV7-2	.	TRBJ2-7	TGTGCCAGCAGCTGGTACAGGGGGCAGGCCTACGAGCAGTACTTC	CASSWYRGQAYEQYF
TRBD1	TRBV5-6	.	TRBJ2-1	TGTGCCAGCAGCTTGGTTGGGCAGGGGGCTATCAATGAGCAGTTCTTC	CASSLVGQGAINEQFF